This is a list of T cell receptor beta chains from one sample in a study of blood T cell repertoires in COVID-19. Profiled with immunoSEQ multiplex PCR; TCRdb holds only in-frame clones, not every one. The sample has about 110,000 clones, 80% to 85% seen once. Specimen: peripheral blood. The receptors here all came from a human donor in a cohort sampled during active COVID-19. The CDR3 runs from the conserved cysteine through the conserved F or W. D genes are given only for firm matches. Some rows mark clone size as missing; the rest say once, few, many or name a class of expanded clone.

>TRBV28|TRBD1|TRBJ1-2|.
TGTGCCAGCAGACCGACAGGGCTGACCGGCTACACCTTC
CASRPTGLTGYTF
>TRBV7-2|TRBD2|TRBJ2-1|once
TGTGCCAGCAGCTTAGGCCTAGCGGGAGGCTACAATGAGCAGTTCTTC
CASSLGLAGGYNEQFF
>TRBV30|.|TRBJ1-3|.
TGTGCCTGGAGTCCCCTCTCTGGAAACACCATATATTTT
CAWSPLSGNTIYF
>TRBV2|.|TRBJ1-2|few
TGTGCCAGCACAGAGTTTCAGGACTATGGCTACACCTTC
CASTEFQDYGYTF
>TRBV4-1|.|TRBJ1-2|once
TGCGCCAGCGGCTGGGCTAAGACCGGTCCCGGCAATGGCTACACCTTC
CASGWAKTGPGNGYTF
>TRBV2|TRBD1|TRBJ2-7|.
TGTGCCAGTAAATCGGGACAGGGAACCTACGAGCAGTACTTC
CASKSGQGTYEQYF
>TRBV4-3|TRBD2|TRBJ2-2|few
TGCGCCAGCAGCCAAGATATCAGCGGGAGGGCGGGGGAGCTGTTTTTT
CASSQDISGRAGELFF
>TRBV7-3|.|TRBJ2-1|once
TGTGCCAGCAGCCCGTGGACGGGGAATGAGCAGTTCTTC
CASSPWTGNEQFF
>TRBV2|.|TRBJ2-7|.
TGTGCCAGCAGTGAGGGGGCGTTGTCCTACGAGCAGTACTTC
CASSEGALSYEQYF
>TRBV28|.|TRBJ1-5|.
TGTGCCAGCAGGAGCCAGGCAGGGGGCAATCAGCCCCAGCATTTT
CASRSQAGGNQPQHF
>TRBV4-2|TRBD1|TRBJ1-4|.
TGTGCCAGCAGCCAGACCGGGACAGGGGGTTCGGCTAATGAAAAACTGTTTTTT
CASSQTGTGGSANEKLFF
>TRBV12-5|TRBD1|TRBJ1-1|.
TGTGCTAGTGGTTTTACTCCGGGACAGGGACACACTGAAGCTTTCTTT
CASGFTPGQGHTEAFF
>TRBV28|.|TRBJ2-4|once
TGTGCCAGCAGTTTCCCTTTAGCCAAAAACATTCAGTACTTC
CASSFPLAKNIQYF
>TRBV10-3|TRBD2|TRBJ2-6|.
TGTGCCATCAGTGAGTCGGCGGGGGCTGGGGCCAACGTCCTGACTTTC
CAISESAGAGANVLTF
>TRBV28|.|TRBJ2-3|.
TGTGCCAGCAGCCCTATCATGAGCACAGATACGCAGTATTTT
CASSPIMSTDTQYF
>TRBV5-6|.|TRBJ2-7|.
TGTGCCAGCAGCTTGGGCGGTTCCCACTACGAGCAGTACTTC
CASSLGGSHYEQYF
>TRBV5-1|.|TRBJ2-7|few
TGCGCCAGCAGCCGATCTACGGCGGCGGTAAACTACGAGCAGTACTTC
CASSRSTAAVNYEQYF
>TRBV9|.|TRBJ1-1|once
TGTGCCAGCAGCACCCATCTTGGACAGAACACTGAAGCTTTCTTT
CASSTHLGQNTEAFF
>TRBV18|.|TRBJ2-7|.
TGTGCCAGCTCCCCACAGGACCGGACTTACGAGCAGTACTTC
CASSPQDRTYEQYF
>TRBV6-6|TRBD1|TRBJ1-6|few
TGTGCCAGCAGTTGGGGACAGGGGGCTTCACCCCTCCACTTT
CASSWGQGASPLHF
>TRBV3-1/TRBV3-2|TRBD2|TRBJ2-4|.
TGTGCCAGCAGCCCCGGGACTAGCGGTCTCGGCGCTAAAAACATTCAGTACTTC
CASSPGTSGLGAKNIQYF
>TRBV4-1|TRBD2|TRBJ2-3|.
TGCGCCAGCAGCCAAGAAGGACTAGCGGGAGAGGTAGATACGCAGTATTTT
CASSQEGLAGEVDTQYF
>TRBV5-1|TRBD1|TRBJ1-1|once
TGCGCCAGCAGCTTGGGACAGGGGCAAAACACTGAAGCTTTCTTT
CASSLGQGQNTEAFF
>TRBV27|TRBD1|TRBJ1-1|.
TGTGCCAGCAGTGGGGGGACAGGGGGCGCTGAAGCTTTCTTT
CASSGGTGGAEAFF
>TRBV7-2|.|TRBJ2-5|.
TGTGCCAGCAGCTTTTTGTCGGGAAGTGGGGAGACCCAGTACTTC
CASSFLSGSGETQYF
>TRBV9|TRBD1|TRBJ1-2|.
TGTGCCAGCAGCGTAGGGGCAGGGGGCAACTATGGCTACACCTTC
CASSVGAGGNYGYTF
>TRBV19|TRBD1|TRBJ1-2|once
TGTGCCAGTAGTACAACCGGGACAGGGGTAGGCTACACCTTC
CASSTTGTGVGYTF
>TRBV7-3|.|TRBJ1-3|.
TGTGCCAGCAGCCTGAGTCGGGGAAACACCATATATTTT
CASSLSRGNTIYF
>TRBV7-3|TRBD1|TRBJ1-1|.
TGTGCCAGCAGCTCCCGGGACAGGGGTTTTGGCACTGAAGCTTTCTTT
CASSSRDRGFGTEAFF
>TRBV18|.|TRBJ2-7|.
TGTGCCAGCTCACTACAGGGCTCCATCTCCTACGAGCAGTACTTC
CASSLQGSISYEQYF
>TRBV2|TRBD1|TRBJ1-2|few
TGTGCCAGCAGTGAAGTGGGCCAGGGGGCAGCTGGCTACACCTTC
CASSEVGQGAAGYTF
>TRBV19|TRBD1|TRBJ1-5|once
TGTGCCAGTACGAGACAGGGCTTTGGTCTCAGTGATAGCAATCAGCCCCAGCATTTT
CASTRQGFGLSDSNQPQHF